This T cell receptor beta chain was observed in a study of cytotoxic CD8 clonotypes in ibrutinib-treated CLL. Turning to the study itself: IGHV unmutated 17 to 18; relapsed/refractory some ten; treatment-naive approximately 16. Findings of the study overall: At ibrutinib response, clonality increased, and at progression it declined back toward baseline.

The protocol was immunoSEQ multiplex PCR, while the TCRdb copy is restricted to in-frame clones and leaves out a portion. The sample has more than 50,000 clones; roughly 50% are singletons. Germline V gene lookup returns CDR1 ENHRY and CDR2 SYGVKD. Trimming took 0 bases from V and 3 from J, leaving 11 bases between them. The length of the CDR3 is 16 residues. Notes on this clone: Its specificity is unknown.

The starting material was PBMCs, obtained after 12 months of ibrutinib treatment. The source of this sequence is a human donor with chronic lymphocytic leukemia. This chain connects TRBV10-3 to TRBJ2-2; no definite D call. CDR3 residues: CAISESIQAYTGELFF. The CDR3 DNA reads TGTGCCATCAGTGAGTCGATTCAGGCTTACACCGGGGAGCTGTTTTTT.